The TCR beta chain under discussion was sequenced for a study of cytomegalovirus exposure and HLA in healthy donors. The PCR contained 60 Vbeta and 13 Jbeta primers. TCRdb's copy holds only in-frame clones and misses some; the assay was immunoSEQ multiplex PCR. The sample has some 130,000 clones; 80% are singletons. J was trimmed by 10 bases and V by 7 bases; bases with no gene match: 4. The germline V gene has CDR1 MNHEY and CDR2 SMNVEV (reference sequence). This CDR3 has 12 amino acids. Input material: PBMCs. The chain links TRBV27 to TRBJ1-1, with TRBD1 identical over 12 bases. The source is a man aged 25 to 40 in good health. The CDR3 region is CASKGQGALAFF. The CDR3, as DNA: TGTGCCAGCAAGGGACAGGGGGCGTTAGCTTTCTTT.